Sequencing of this T cell receptor (beta chain) was carried out in a study of T cell repertoires in cytomegalovirus infection. Overall study context: Researchers turned to recently identified HLA-C-restricted CMV epitopes as well as well-studied HLA-B-restricted ones. Indicated by public TCR beta signatures were CMV infection and matching HLA type. Study-level findings and limits: Cumulative frequency of public TCR beta families picked out carriers of CMV plus the relevant HLA.

This clonotype was seen many times. Its antigen is currently unknown. CDR1 is MNHEY, CDR2 SVGEGT, per germline. This CDR3 region has 16 residues. V gave up 2 bases and J gave up 1 base; unmatched junction bases: 5. TCRdb reprocessed the reads with MiXCR, giving one entry per CDR3 protein. The sample records about 150,000 distinct CDR3 sequences, around 32% being singletons. The receptor was derived from a human donor in good health (CMV status not recorded). Some clones in this sample may be carry-over from other donors' samples. This chain joins TRBV6-2 or TRBV6-3 and TRBJ2-1; 7 bases line up with TRBD1. Material: CD8+ T cells from cultured PBMCs, obtained from culture after CMV antigen stimulation. The CDR3 reads CASSYTHRGSYNEQFF. Written as DNA, the CDR3 is TGTGCCAGCAGTTACACTCACAGGGGTTCCTACAATGAGCAGTTCTTC.